The 9 T cell receptor beta chains below come from one sample, sequenced in a study of T cell changes during pregnancy in multiple sclerosis. TCRdb keeps only in-frame clones here, not all; method: immunoSEQ multiplex PCR. The data contain about 21,000 clones, 80% to 90% of them singletons. Source: CD4+ T cells from peripheral blood mononuclear cells, taken in the first trimester of pregnancy. These receptors were taken from a female donor in good health, enrolled as a control in a pregnancy study.

V is TRBV2 and J is TRBJ2-3, with 9 bases lining up with TRBD1. The CDR3 extends over 14 amino acids. CDR1 and CDR2 (germline): SNHLY, FYNNEI. V was pared by 6 bases and J by 6 bases, with 7 bases of the junction left unmatched. The CDR3 is CASSLDRGSDTQYF. The CDR3 nucleotides read TGTGCCAGCAGCTTGGACAGGGGAAGCGATACGCAGTATTTT.

The chain is built from TRBV7-9 and TRBJ1-2, with D hard to call. V lost 3 bases and J 2 bases, leaving 4 bases between the germline ends. This CDR3 has 12 residues. Looked up from germline, CDR1 is SEHNR and CDR2 is FQNEAQ (reference sequence). Here the CDR3 reads CASSFQNYGYTF. The CDR3 DNA is TGTGCCAGCAGCTTTCAGAACTATGGCTACACCTTC.

The rearrangement links TRBV4-3 to TRBJ1-6; TRBD1 aligns across 8 bases. With 4 bases clipped from V and 7 bases from J, the junction kept 6 bases outside the gene matches. CDR1 LGHNA and CDR2 YSLEER come from the germline V gene. The CDR3 length is 15 residues. Here the CDR3 DNA reads TGCGCCAGCAGCCCTGGACAGGGCGGCAATTCACCCCTCCACTTT. Protein: CASSPGQGGNSPLHF.

The chain employs TRBV30 and TRBJ2-7; TRBD2 agrees at 10 bases. The germline CDR1 and CDR2 sequences are GTSNPN and SVGIG (reference sequence). V trimming: 2 bases; J trimming: 7 bases; junction bases outside the gene matches: 8. The CDR3 sequence is 14 residues long. Written as DNA, the CDR3 is TGTGCCTGGAGTTTAGCGGGAGGAAGACGGGAGCAGTACTTC. Protein product: CAWSLAGGRREQYF.

The chain uses TRBV5-1 and TRBJ2-1, with 12 bases aligning to TRBD2. Trimming removed 5 bases from V and 10 bases from J; junction bases left unmatched: 16. CDR3 length: 17 residues. The germline gives CDR1 SGHRS, CDR2 YFSETQ. CDR3 bases: TGCGCCAGCAGACCCCAGAAACTAGCGGGAGGTTCGGGGGAGCAGTTCTTC. Amino acids: CASRPQKLAGGSGEQFF.

The chain has TRBV7-9 and TRBJ2-3, with 8 bases matching TRBD2. Germline V CDR1 and CDR2: SEHNR, FQNEAQ (reference sequence). The CDR3 length is 13 residues. The J segment lost 8 bases and the V segment lost 0 bases, leaving 1 base of the junction unmatched. In nucleotides, the CDR3 is TGTGCCAGCAGCTTAGCGGCGGGAGGTACGCAGTATTTT. This translates into CASSLAAGGTQYF.

This chain joins TRBV11-3 and TRBJ2-1, with TRBD2 identical over 9 bases. Germline V gene lookup returns CDR1 SGHNT and CDR2 YENEEA. The CDR3 extends over 16 amino acids. J was trimmed by 6 bases and V by 5 bases; bases with no gene match: 11. CDR3 DNA sequence: TGTGCCAGCAGCCCGCGTGGGACTAGCTTTGGCAATGAGCAGTTCTTC. Amino acid sequence: CASSPRGTSFGNEQFF.

The chain uses TRBV5-1 and TRBJ1-2; TRBD1 aligns across 8 bases. The germline V gene has CDR1 SGHRS and CDR2 YFSETQ. This CDR3 is built from 16 residues. J lost 4 bases, V lost 0 bases, and 8 bases had no gene match. The CDR3 nucleotides are TGCGCCAGCAGCTTGGGCGCTGACAGGGGTGGCTATGGCTACACCTTC. Its translation: CASSLGADRGGYGYTF.

This sequence joins TRBV19 and TRBJ2-7; D unresolved. The CDR3 is 11 residues long. Germline CDR1 is LNHDA and CDR2 is SQIVND (reference sequence). V dropped 10 bases and J dropped 5 bases, with 12 bases sitting between them. In DNA, the CDR3 is TGTGCCACCGCAGGTTTCCACGAGCAGTACTTC. Its protein product is CATAGFHEQYF.